There are a few counts of the clone carrying this TCR beta chain. This entry belongs to a study of blood T cell repertoires in COVID-19. Study-wide context: PBMCs, B-cell-depleted T cells, or T cells were the source of the cDNA or gDNA that made up the material.

J was trimmed by 4 bases and V by 4 bases; bases with no gene match: 7. The germline CDR1 and CDR2 sequences are LGHDT and YNNKEL (reference sequence). CDR3 size: 16 residues. Authors' methods: Reference gene primer amplification yielded estimated nucleated cell counts. The protocol was immunoSEQ multiplex PCR, while the TCRdb copy is restricted to in-frame clones and leaves out a portion. The V and J calls and clone size are taken from that table; D and trimming were inferred from the DNA. The sample shows 200,000 to 250,000 clones, approximately 85% of them seen only once. Recovered Cohort 3 donors showed two negative PCRs, clearance, or symptom resolution.

The clonotype originates from a woman aged 45-65 years who had recovered from COVID-19. The chain uses TRBV3-1 (or the pseudogene TRBV3-2) and TRBJ1-2; 12 bases fit TRBD1. The source material was PBMCs or T cells enriched from blood (not recorded which). The CDR3 DNA follows: TGTGCCAGCAGCCCGTCCGGGGACAGGGGGCTCTATGGCTACACCTTC. Its protein product is CASSPSGDRGLYGYTF.